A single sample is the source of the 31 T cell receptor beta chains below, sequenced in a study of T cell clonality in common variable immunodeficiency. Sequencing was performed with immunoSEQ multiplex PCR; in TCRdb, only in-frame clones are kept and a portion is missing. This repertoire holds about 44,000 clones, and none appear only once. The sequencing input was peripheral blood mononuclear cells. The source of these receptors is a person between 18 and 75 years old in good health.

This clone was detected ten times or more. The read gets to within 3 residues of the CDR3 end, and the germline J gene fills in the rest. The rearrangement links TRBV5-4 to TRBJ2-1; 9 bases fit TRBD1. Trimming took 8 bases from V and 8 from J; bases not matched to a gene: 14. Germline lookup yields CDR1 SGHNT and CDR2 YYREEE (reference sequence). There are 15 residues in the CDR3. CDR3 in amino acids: CASGRTGGAGDEQFF. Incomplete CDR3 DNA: TGTGCCAGTGGGAGAACAGGGGGCGCTGGGGATGAG.

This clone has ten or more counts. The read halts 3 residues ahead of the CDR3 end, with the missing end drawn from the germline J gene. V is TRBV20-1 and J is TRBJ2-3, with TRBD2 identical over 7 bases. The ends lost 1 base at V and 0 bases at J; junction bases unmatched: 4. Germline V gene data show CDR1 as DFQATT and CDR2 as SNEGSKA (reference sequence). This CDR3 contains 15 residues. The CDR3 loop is CSARAPSGSTDTQYF. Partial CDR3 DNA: TGCAGTGCTAGAGCCCCTAGCGGTAGCACAGATACG.

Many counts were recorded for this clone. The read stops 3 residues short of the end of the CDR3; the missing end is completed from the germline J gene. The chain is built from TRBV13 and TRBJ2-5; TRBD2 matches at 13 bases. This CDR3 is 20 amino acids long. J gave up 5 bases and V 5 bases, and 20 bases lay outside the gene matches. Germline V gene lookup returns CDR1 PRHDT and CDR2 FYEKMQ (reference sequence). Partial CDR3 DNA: TGTGCCAGCAGCCGGGGGACTAGCGGGGTATTCCAGGGTTGGGAGGAGACC. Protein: CASSRGTSGVFQGWEET. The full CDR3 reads CASSRGTSGVFQGWEETQYF.

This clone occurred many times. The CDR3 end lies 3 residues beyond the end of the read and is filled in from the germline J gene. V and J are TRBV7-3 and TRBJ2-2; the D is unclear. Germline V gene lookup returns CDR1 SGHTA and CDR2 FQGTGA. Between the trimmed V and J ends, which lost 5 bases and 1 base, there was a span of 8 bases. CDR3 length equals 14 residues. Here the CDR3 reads CASSPQVNTGELFF. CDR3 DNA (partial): TGTGCCAGCAGCCCTCAGGTGAACACCGGGGAG.

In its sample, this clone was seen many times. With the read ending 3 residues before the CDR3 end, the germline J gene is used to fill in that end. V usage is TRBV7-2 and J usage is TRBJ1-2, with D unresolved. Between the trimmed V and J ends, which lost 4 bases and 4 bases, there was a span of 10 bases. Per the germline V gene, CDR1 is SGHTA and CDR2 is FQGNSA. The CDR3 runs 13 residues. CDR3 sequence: CASSSLVTYGYTF. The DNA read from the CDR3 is TGTGCCAGCAGCTCCTTAGTAACCTATGGC.

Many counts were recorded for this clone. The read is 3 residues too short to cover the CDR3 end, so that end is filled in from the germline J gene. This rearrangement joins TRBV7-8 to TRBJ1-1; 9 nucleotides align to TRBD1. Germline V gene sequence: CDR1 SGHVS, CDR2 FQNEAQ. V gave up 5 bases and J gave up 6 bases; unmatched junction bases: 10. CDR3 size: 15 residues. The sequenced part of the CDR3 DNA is TGTGCCAGCAGCCACCCGGACAGGGGTATTGCTGAA. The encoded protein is CASSHPDRGIAE. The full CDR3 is CASSHPDRGIAEAFF.

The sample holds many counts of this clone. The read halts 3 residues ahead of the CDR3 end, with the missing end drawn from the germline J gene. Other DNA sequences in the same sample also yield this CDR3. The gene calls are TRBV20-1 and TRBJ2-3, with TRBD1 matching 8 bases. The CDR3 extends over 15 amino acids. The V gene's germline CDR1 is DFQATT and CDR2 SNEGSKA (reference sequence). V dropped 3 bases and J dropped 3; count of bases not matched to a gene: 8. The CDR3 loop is CSARDRVVSTDTQYF. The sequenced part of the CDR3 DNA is TGCAGTGCTAGGGACAGGGTGGTTTCGACAGATACG.

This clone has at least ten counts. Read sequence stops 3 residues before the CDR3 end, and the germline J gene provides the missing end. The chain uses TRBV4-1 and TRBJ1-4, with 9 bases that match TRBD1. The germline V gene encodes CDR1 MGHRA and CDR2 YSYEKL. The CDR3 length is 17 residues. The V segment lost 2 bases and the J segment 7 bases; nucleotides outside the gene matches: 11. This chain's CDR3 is CASSQRAHTGGGEKLFF. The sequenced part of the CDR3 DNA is TGCGCCAGCAGCCAAAGGGCCCACACAGGGGGCGGTGAAAAA.

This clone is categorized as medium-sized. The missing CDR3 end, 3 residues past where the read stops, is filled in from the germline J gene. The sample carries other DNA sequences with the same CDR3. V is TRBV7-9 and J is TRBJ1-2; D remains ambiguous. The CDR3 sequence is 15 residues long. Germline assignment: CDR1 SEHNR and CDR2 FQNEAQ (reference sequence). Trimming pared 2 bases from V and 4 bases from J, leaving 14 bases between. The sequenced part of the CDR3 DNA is TGTGCCAGCAGCTTATCTCTCGCGCAACCCTATGGC. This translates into CASSLSLAQPYG. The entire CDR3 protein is CASSLSLAQPYGYTF.

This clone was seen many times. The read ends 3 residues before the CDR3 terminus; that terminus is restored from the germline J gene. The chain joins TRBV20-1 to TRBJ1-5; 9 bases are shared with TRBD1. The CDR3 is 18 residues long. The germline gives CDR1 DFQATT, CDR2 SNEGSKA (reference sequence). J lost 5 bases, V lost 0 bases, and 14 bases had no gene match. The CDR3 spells CSARDSMKDRGWDQPQHF. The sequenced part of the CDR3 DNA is TGCAGTGCTAGAGATTCTATGAAGGACAGGGGATGGGATCAGCCC.

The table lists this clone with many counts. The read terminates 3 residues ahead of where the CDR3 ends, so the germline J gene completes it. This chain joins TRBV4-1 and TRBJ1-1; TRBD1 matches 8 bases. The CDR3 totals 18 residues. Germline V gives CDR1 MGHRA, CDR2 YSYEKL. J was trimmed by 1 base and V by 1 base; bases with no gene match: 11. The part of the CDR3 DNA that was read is TGCGCCAGCAGCCAAGGGGACAGGTTTTCCCCGGGGAACACTGAA. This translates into CASSQGDRFSPGNTE. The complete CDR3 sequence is CASSQGDRFSPGNTEAFF.

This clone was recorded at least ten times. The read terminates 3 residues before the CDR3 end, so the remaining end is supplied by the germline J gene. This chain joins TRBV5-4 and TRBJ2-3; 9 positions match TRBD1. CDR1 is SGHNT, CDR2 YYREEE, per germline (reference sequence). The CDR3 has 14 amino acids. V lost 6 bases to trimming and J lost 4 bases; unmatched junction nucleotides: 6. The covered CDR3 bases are TGTGCCAGCACCCCGGGACAGGGAGCAGATACG. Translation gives CASTPGQGADT. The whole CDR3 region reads CASTPGQGADTQYF.

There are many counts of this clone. CDR3 amino acids: CAISSGQGHRGYTF. The CDR3 DNA, read in part, is TGTGCCATCAGCTCCGGACAGGGCCATCGCGGC. The V and J genes are TRBV10-3 and TRBJ1-2; 8 nucleotides match TRBD1. The sequence runs out 3 residues before the end of the CDR3; the remainder is reconstructed from the germline J gene. This CDR3 spans 14 amino acids. Germline CDR1 ENHRY, CDR2 SYGVKD.

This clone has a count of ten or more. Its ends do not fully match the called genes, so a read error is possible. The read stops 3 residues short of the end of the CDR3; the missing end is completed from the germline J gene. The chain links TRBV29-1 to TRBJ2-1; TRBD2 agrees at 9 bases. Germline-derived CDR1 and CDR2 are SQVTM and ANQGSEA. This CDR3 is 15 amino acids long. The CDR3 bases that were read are TGCAGCGTAGAAGGGCCTAGCGGGGTAGGCAATGAG. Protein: CSVEGPSGVGNE. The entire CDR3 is CSVEGPSGVGNEQFF.

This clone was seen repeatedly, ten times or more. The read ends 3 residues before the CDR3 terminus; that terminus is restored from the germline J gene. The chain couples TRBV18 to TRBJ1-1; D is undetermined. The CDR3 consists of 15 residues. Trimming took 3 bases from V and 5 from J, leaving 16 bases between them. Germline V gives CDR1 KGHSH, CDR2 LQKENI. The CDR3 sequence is CASSPGSPGWTEAFF. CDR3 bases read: TGTGCCAGCTCACCCGGGTCCCCGGGTTGGACTGAA.

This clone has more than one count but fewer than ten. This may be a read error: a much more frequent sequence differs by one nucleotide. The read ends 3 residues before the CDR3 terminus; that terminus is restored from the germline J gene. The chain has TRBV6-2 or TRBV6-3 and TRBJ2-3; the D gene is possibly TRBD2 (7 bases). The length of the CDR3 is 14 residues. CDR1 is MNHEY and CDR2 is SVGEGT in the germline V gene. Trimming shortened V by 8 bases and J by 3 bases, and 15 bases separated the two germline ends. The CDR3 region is CASGGAPGTDTQYF. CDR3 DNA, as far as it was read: TGTGCCAGCGGGGGGGCTCCAGGTACAGATACG.

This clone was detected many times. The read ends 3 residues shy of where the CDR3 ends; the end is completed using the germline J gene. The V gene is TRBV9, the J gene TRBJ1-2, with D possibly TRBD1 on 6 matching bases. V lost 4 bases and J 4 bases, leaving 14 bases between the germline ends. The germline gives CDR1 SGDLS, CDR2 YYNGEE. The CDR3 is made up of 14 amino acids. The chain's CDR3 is CASSYRGGGYGYTF. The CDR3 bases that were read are TGTGCCAGCAGCTACCGGGGAGGGGGCTATGGC.

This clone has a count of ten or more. CDR3 bases read: TGCAGCGTTGAGGCTACTAGGGGGGGGAATGGTGAG. Encoded protein: CSVEATRGGNGE. The whole CDR3 protein reads CSVEATRGGNGEQFF. The chain couples TRBV29-1 to TRBJ2-1; weak D call: TRBD2 (7 bases). The sequenced fragment ends 3 residues before the CDR3 boundary, so the rest is inferred from the germline J gene. Trimming shortened V by 3 bases and J by 9 bases, and 21 bases separated the two germline ends. The CDR3 is 15 amino acids. Germline V CDR1 and CDR2: SQVTM, ANQGSEA.

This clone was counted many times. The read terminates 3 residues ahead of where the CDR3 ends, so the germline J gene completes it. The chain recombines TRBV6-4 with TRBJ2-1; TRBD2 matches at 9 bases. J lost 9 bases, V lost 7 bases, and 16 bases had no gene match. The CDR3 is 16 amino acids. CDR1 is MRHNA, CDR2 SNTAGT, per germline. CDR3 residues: CASKSAGGPFFGEQFF. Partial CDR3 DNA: TGTGCCAGCAAGTCGGCGGGAGGGCCTTTCTTTGGTGAG.

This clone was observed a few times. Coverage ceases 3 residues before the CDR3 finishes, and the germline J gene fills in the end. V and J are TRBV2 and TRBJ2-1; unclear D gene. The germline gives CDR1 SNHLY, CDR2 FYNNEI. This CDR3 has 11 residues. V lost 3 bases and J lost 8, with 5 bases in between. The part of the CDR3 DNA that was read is TGTGCCAGCAGTGACCCTTATGAG. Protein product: CASSDPYE. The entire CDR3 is CASSDPYEQFF.

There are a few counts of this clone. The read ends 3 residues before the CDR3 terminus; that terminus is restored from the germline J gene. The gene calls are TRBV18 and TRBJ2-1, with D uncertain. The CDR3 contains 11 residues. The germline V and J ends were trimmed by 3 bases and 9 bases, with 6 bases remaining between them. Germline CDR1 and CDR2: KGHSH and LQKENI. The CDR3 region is CASSPPGEQFF. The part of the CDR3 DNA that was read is TGTGCCAGCTCACCCCCCGGTGAG.

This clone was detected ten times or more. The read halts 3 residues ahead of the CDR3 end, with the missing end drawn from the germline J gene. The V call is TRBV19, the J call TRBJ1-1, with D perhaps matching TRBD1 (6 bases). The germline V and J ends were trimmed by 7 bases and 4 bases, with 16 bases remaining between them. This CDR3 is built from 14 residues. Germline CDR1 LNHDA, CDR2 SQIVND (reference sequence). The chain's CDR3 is CASMEGGGGTEAFF. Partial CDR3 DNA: TGTGCCAGTATGGAGGGGGGCGGGGGCACTGAA.

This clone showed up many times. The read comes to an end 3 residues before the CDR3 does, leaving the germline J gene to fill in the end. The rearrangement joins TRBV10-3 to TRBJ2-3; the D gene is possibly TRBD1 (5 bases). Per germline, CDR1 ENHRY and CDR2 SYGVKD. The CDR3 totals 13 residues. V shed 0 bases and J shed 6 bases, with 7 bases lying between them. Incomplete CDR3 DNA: TGTGCCATCAGTGAGTCGAAGGGGGATACG. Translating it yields CAISESKGDT. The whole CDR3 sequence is CAISESKGDTQYF.

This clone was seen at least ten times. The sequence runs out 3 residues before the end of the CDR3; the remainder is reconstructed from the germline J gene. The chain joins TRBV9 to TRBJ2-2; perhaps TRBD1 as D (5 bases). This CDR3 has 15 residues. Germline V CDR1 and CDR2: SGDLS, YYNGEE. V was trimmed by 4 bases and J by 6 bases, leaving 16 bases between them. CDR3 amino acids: CASSPRRGAAGELFF. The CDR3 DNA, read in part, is TGTGCCAGCAGCCCCCGAAGGGGTGCGGCCGGGGAG.

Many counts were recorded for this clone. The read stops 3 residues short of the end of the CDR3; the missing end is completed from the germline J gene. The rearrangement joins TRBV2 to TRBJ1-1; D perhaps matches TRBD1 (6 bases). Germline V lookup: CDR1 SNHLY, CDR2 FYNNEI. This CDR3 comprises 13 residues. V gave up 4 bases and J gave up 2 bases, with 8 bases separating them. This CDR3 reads CASSVQGNTEAFF. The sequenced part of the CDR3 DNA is TGTGCCAGCAGTGTACAGGGCAACACTGAA.

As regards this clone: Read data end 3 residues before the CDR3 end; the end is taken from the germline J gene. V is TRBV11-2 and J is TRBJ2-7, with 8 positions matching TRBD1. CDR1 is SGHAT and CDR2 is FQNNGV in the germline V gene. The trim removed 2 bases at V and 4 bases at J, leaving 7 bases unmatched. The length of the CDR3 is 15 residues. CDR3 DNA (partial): TGTGCCAGCAGCTTATTGGGGGGACAGGTATACGAG. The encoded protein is CASSLLGGQVYE. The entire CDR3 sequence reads CASSLLGGQVYEQYF.

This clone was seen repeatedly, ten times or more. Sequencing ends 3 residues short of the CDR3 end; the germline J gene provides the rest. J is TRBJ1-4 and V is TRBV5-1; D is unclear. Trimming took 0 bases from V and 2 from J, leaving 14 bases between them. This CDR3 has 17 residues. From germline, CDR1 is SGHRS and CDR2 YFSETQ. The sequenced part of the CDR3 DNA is TGCGCCAGCAGCTTGGGCGGGGAGCCCCTCACTAATGAAAAA. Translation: CASSLGGEPLTNEK. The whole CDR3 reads CASSLGGEPLTNEKLFF.

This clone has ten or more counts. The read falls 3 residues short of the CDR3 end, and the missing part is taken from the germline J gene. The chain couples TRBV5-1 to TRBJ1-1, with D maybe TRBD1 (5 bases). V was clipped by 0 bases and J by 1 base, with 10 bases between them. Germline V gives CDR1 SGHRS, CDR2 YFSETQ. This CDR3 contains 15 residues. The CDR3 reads CASSLAAGSNTEAFF. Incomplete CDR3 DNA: TGCGCCAGCAGCTTGGCCGCAGGGTCGAACACTGAA.

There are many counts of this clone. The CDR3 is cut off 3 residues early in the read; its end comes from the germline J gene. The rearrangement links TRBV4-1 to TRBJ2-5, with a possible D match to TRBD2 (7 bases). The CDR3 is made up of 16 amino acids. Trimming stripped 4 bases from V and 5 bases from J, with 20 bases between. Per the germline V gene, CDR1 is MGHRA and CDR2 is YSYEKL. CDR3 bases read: TGCGCCAGCAGCCCGGGGGGCAGGGTCGGGAAGGAGACC. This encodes CASSPGGRVGKET. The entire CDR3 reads CASSPGGRVGKETQYF.

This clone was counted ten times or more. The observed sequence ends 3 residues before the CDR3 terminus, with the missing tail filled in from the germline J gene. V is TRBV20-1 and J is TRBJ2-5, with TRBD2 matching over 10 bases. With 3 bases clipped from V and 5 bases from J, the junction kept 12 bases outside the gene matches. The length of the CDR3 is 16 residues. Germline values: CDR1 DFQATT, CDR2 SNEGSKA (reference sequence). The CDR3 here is CSASLLTSGITETQYF. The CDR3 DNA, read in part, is TGCAGTGCTAGCCTCCTCACTAGCGGGATTACGGAGACC.

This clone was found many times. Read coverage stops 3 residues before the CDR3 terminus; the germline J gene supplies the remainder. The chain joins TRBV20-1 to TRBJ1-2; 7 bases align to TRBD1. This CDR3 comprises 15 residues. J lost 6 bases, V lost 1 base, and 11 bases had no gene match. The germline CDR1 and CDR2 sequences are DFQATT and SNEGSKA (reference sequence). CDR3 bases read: TGCAGTGCTAGAGTTAGGGGACAGACCCACGATGGC. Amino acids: CSARVRGQTHDG. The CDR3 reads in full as CSARVRGQTHDGYTF.